The 14 T cell receptor beta chains presented below share a single source sample, sequenced in a study of vaccination and CD4 T cells after COVID-19. Sequencing of DNA taken from cultured CD4+ T cells relied on the Oncomine TCR Beta short-read assay. TCRdb processed the PCR reads anew with MiXCR; each CDR3 protein has one entry. This repertoire shows some 16,000 distinct CDR3 sequences, around 80% found once; its top ten account for around 9.9%. The treatment denotes: approximately 9-day PBMC culture with coronavirus spike peptide pools or control peptides (ViraFEST assay). Their antigens are not known. The starting material was CD4+ T cells from blood, cultured in vitro, obtained after SARS-CoV-2 vaccination. Receptors were obtained from a human donor who received a COVID-19 vaccine.

This clonotype qualifies as medium-sized (0.01 to 0.1%). The gene calls are TRBV7-8 and TRBJ2-3; 10 positions agree with TRBD2. Germline-derived CDR1 and CDR2 are SGHVS and FQNEAQ. The J segment lost 6 bases and the V segment lost 1 base, leaving 7 bases of the junction unmatched. The CDR3 consists of 16 residues. The chain's CDR3 is CASSLVSGGASDTQYF. In DNA form, the CDR3 reads TGTGCCAGCAGCTTAGTCAGCGGGGGGGCATCTGATACGCAGTATTTT.

The CDR3 spells CASSLQGHALSSTDTQYF. CDR3 nucleotides: TGCGCCAGCAGCTTACAGGGGCACGCACTTTCTAGCACAGATACGCAGTATTTT. This chain joins TRBV5-1 and TRBJ2-3, with TRBD1 matching over 7 bases. Germline V lookup: CDR1 SGHRS, CDR2 YFSETQ. V dropped 2 bases and J dropped 0; count of bases not matched to a gene: 12. This CDR3 spans 18 amino acids.

The chain joins TRBV5-5 to TRBJ1-5, with D maybe TRBD1 (6 bases). With 4 bases removed from V and 5 bases from J, the gap between germline ends came to 13 bases. The CDR3 totals 14 residues. From germline, CDR1 is SGHKS and CDR2 YYEKEE (reference sequence). The CDR3: CASSPQGGDQPQHF. Written as DNA, the CDR3 is TGTGCCAGCAGCCCACAGGGAGGGGATCAGCCCCAGCATTTT.

This sequence joins TRBV19 and TRBJ2-5, with D possibly being TRBD2 (6 bases). The CDR3 has 15 amino acids. Trimming removed 3 bases from V and 2 bases from J, with 13 bases in between. Germline lookup yields CDR1 LNHDA and CDR2 SQIVND (reference sequence). CDR3 nucleotides: TGTGCCAGTAGTATTTCTGGAGGGCTTCAAGAGACCCAGTACTTC. It translates to CASSISGGLQETQYF.

The chain has TRBV2 and TRBJ1-5, with TRBD1 identical over 7 bases. Germline V lookup: CDR1 SNHLY, CDR2 FYNNEI. Trimming cost V 6 bases and J 2 bases; bases outside gene matches: 7. The length of the CDR3 is 15 residues. The CDR3 reads CASSLRGGGNQPQHF. The CDR3, as DNA: TGTGCCAGCAGCCTAAGAGGGGGCGGCAATCAGCCCCAGCATTTT.

J is TRBJ2-3 and V is TRBV6-2 or TRBV6-3; D is perhaps TRBD1 (6 bases). Germline CDR1 and CDR2: MNHEY and SVGEGT. V was cut by 6 bases and J by 5 bases, with 15 bases left in between. The CDR3 contains 14 residues. CDR3 in amino acids: CASRPPGHRDTQYF. The CDR3 region has the DNA TGTGCCAGCAGACCTCCGGGACACCGAGATACGCAGTATTTT.

The gene calls are TRBV24-1 and TRBJ1-2; D ambiguous. Trimming took 3 bases from V and 0 from J, leaving 10 bases between them. The CDR3 has 15 residues. CDR1 KGHDR and CDR2 SFDVKD come from the germline V gene. The CDR3 nucleotides are TGTGCCACCAGTGATGGCATAGGGTCTAACTATGGCTACACCTTC. Protein sequence: CATSDGIGSNYGYTF.

The J gene is TRBJ1-2, the V gene TRBV18; the D is unclear. Trimming removed 6 bases at V and 8 bases at J, with 19 bases between. The CDR3 covers 14 residues. Per the germline V gene, CDR1 is KGHSH and CDR2 is LQKENI. The CDR3 nucleotides read TGTGCCAGCTCCTACACTTCCTTAGACGGAGGCTACACCTTC. This encodes CASSYTSLDGGYTF.

J is TRBJ1-5 and V is TRBV6-1, with D maybe TRBD1 (6 bases). Germline V gives CDR1 MNHNS, CDR2 SASEGT. The V gene lost 6 bases and the J gene lost 2 bases, with 14 bases spanning the gap. This CDR3 has 15 residues. The CDR3 reads CASSINRAGNQPQHF. CDR3 nucleotides: TGTGCCAGCAGCATAAACAGGGCAGGCAATCAGCCCCAGCATTTT.

This clonotype was found a few times. The chain has TRBV5-4 and TRBJ2-5; 7 nucleotides line up with TRBD2. CDR3 length equals 16 residues. Germline V lookup: CDR1 SGHNT, CDR2 YYREEE (reference sequence). J lost 5 bases, V lost 0 bases, and 10 bases had no gene match. CDR3 sequence reads: CASSLAIGLEMETQYF. In nucleotides, the CDR3 is TGTGCCAGCAGCTTGGCCATAGGACTAGAGATGGAGACCCAGTACTTC.

This chain links TRBV19 with TRBJ1-1; D not certain. V shed 5 bases and J shed 0 bases, with 10 bases lying between them. The CDR3 totals 14 residues. Germline loops: CDR1 LNHDA, CDR2 SQIVND (reference sequence). The CDR3 here is CASSSNTMNTEAFF. The CDR3 nucleotides are TGTGCCAGTAGTTCAAATACCATGAACACTGAAGCTTTCTTT.

This sequence joins TRBV5-1 and TRBJ1-2, with D perhaps TRBD1 (6 bases). The CDR3 length is 13 residues. V was pared by 0 bases and J by 7 bases, with 10 bases between. Germline CDR1 and CDR2: SGHRS and YFSETQ. This CDR3 is CASSLGGAVGYTF. For the CDR3, the DNA is TGCGCCAGCAGCTTGGGGGGGGCTGTTGGCTACACCTTC.

Judged by abundance, this clonotype is medium-sized. CDR3 bases: TGTGCCAGCAGCTTGGCTAGCGGGGCGGGCACAGATACGCAGTATTTT. It encodes CASSLASGAGTDTQYF. The chain links TRBV7-8 to TRBJ2-3; 9 nucleotides line up with TRBD2. Germline CDR1 SGHVS, CDR2 FQNEAQ. Trimming took 3 bases from V and 1 from J; bases not matched to a gene: 5. The CDR3 extends over 16 amino acids.

V usage is TRBV20-1 and J usage is TRBJ2-3; 10 nucleotides match TRBD2. Germline values: CDR1 DFQATT, CDR2 SNEGSKA (reference sequence). The V gene end was trimmed by 4 bases and the J gene end by 4 bases; junction bases not matched to a gene: 8. The CDR3 is 15 residues long. The CDR3 DNA reads as TGCAGTGCTATCCCGGCGAGCGGGGGGGCAGATACGCAGTATTTT. Protein: CSAIPASGGADTQYF.